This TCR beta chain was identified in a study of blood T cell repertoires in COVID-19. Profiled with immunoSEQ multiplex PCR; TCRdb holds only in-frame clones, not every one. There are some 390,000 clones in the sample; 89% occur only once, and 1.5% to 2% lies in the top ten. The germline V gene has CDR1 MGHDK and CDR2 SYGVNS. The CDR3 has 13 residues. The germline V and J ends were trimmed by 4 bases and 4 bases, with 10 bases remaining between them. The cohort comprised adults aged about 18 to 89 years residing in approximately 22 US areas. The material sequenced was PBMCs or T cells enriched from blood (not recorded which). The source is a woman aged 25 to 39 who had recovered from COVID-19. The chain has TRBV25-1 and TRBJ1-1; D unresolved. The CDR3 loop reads CASSAMGGTEAFF. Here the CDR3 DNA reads TGTGCCAGCAGTGCAATGGGAGGCACTGAAGCTTTCTTT.